The 16 T cell receptor beta chains reported below all come from one sample, sequenced in a study of regulatory T cells in long-lasting Graves disease. In building TCR beta libraries, iRepertoire HTBI primers were used together with Arm-PCR of CDR3 regions. TCRdb re-called the multiplex PCR reads through MiXCR, storing one row per CDR3 protein. Among approximately 400,000 distinct CDR3 sequences, 20% to 25% were seen once, and the ten largest hold about 20%. The time point: persistent/refractory GD, antithyroid drugs over 5 years with positive TRAb. The TCR library used RNA extracted from PBMCs. The material sequenced was peripheral blood mononuclear cells (PBMCs), taken when the disease was refractory, from a patient treated with antithyroid drugs. Receptor source: a female donor with Graves disease.

This clonotype was seen ten or more times. One end of the junction varies from germline; a read error may be responsible. The chain uses TRBV11-2 and TRBJ1-2, with D perhaps TRBD1 (6 bases). The CDR3 sequence is 11 residues long. Germline assignment: CDR1 SGHAT and CDR2 FQNNGV. The CDR3 is CASSLDRGHRF. The CDR3 nucleotides are TGTGCCAGCAGCTTAGATCGGGGACACCGGTTC.

This chain uses TRBV3-1 with TRBJ1-1; TRBD1 might be the D (6 bases). V lost 2 bases and J 1 base, leaving 11 bases between the germline ends. Germline CDR1 and CDR2: LGHDT and YNNKEL (reference sequence). This CDR3 comprises 15 residues. Here the CDR3 DNA reads TGTGCCAGCAGCCAAAATTGGGGGCGGAACACTGAAGCTTTCTTT. Its translation: CASSQNWGRNTEAFF.

This clonotype was counted only a few times. The chain combines TRBV6-1 with TRBJ2-5; tentatively, D is TRBD2 (6 bases). The V gene's germline CDR1 is MNHNS and CDR2 SASEGT. V lost 8 bases, J lost 2 bases, and 15 bases lay in between. The CDR3 totals 14 residues. DNA for the CDR3: TGTGCCAGCCAACGGAGGGAACCACAAGAGACCCAGTACTTC. Protein sequence: CASQRREPQETQYF.

This clonotype was seen a few times. The chain combines TRBV3-1 with TRBJ1-3; D is uncertain. V was trimmed by 3 bases and J by 4 bases, leaving 10 bases between them. The germline CDR1 and CDR2 sequences are LGHDT and YNNKEL (reference sequence). This CDR3 has 14 residues. The CDR3 loop is CASSHIVRGNTIYF. CDR3 DNA sequence: TGTGCCAGCAGCCACATCGTGAGAGGAAACACCATATATTTT.

This sequence joins TRBV2 and TRBJ2-2; TRBD2 agrees at 11 bases. V was pared by 7 bases and J by 2 bases, with 6 bases of the junction left unmatched. CDR1 and CDR2 from the germline V gene are SNHLY and FYNNEI. The CDR3 loop spans 16 amino acids. Written as DNA, the CDR3 is TGTGCCAGCAAATTAGCGGGAGGGGATAACACCGGGGAGCTGTTTTTT. This sequence encodes CASKLAGGDNTGELFF. Using reference TRBV2 and TRBJ2-2 for the parts outside the CDR3, the full variable domain is EPEVTQTPSHQVTQMGQEVILRCVPISNHLYFYWYRQILGQKVEFLVSFYNNEISEKSEIFDDQFSVERPDGSNFTLKIRSTKLEDSAMYFCASKLAGGDNTGELFFGEGSRLTVL.

This clonotype was counted ten times or more. The gene calls are TRBV2 and TRBJ2-7; unclear D gene. The CDR3 is made up of 14 amino acids. The ends were cut back, 7 bases at V and 0 bases at J, with 13 bases in the middle. Germline loops: CDR1 SNHLY, CDR2 FYNNEI. CDR3 residues: CASTPESGSYEQYF. The CDR3 nucleotides are TGTGCCAGCACCCCGGAGTCCGGCTCCTACGAGCAGTACTTC.

On this clonotype: The junction and the germline gene differ at one end; a read error may be behind it. V usage is TRBV6-1 and J usage is TRBJ2-5; 14 bases line up with TRBD2. The CDR3 sequence is 21 residues long. CDR1 MNHNS and CDR2 SASEGT come from the germline V gene. CDR3 coding DNA: TGCCGGTTCGCCCGACAGGGTGTGACCGGGACTAGCGGGAGTAAGAAGGAGACCCAGTACTTC. It is translated as CRFARQGVTGTSGSKKETQYF.

J is TRBJ1-5 and V is TRBV28, with D possibly matching TRBD1 (5 bases). CDR3 size: 15 residues. From germline, CDR1 is MDHEN and CDR2 SYDVKM. Trimming left V 3 bases short and J 7 bases short, with 16 bases between. DNA of the CDR3: TGTGCCAGCAGTTTGAGGGGTGGGCCCGGGCAGCCCCAGCATTTT. Its protein is CASSLRGGPGQPQHF.

This clonotype was found many times. The rearrangement links TRBV3-1 to TRBJ1-2; D unresolved. V was cut by 1 base and J by 6 bases, with 15 bases left in between. The CDR3 covers 15 residues. In germline, CDR1 is LGHDT, CDR2 YNNKEL (reference sequence). CDR3 in amino acids: CASSQVGAVADGYTF. CDR3 nucleotides: TGTGCCAGCAGCCAAGTAGGCGCAGTCGCGGATGGCTACACCTTC.

This clonotype was found a few times. The final CDR3 position lacks the conserved phenylalanine or tryptophan, pointing to a likely read error. The rearrangement joins TRBV7-2 to TRBJ1-2; 9 nucleotides match TRBD1. CDR1 and CDR2 (germline): SGHTA, FQGNSA. V lost 7 bases to trimming and J lost 3 bases; unmatched junction nucleotides: 6. This CDR3 comprises 14 residues. DNA of the CDR3: TGTGCCAGCACCCCGGACAGGGGCCACTATGGCTACACCTCC. Protein: CASTPDRGHYGYTS.

The sample holds many counts of this clonotype. The CDR3 loop is CASSLAYDEQYF. The CDR3 nucleotides read TGTGCCAGCAGCTTGGCTTATGACGAGCAGTACTTC. V usage is TRBV5-6 and J usage is TRBJ2-7, with D uncertain. The germline V and J ends were trimmed by 0 bases and 5 bases, with 6 bases remaining between them. The CDR3 has 12 residues. The V gene's germline CDR1 is SGHDT and CDR2 YYEEEE.

This rearrangement joins TRBV7-2 to TRBJ2-2, with a tentative D call TRBD1 (6 bases). Looked up from germline, CDR1 is SGHTA and CDR2 is FQGNSA. The CDR3 contains 13 residues. V dropped 5 bases and J dropped 6 bases, with 10 bases sitting between them. The CDR3 region is CASSPRQAGELFF. In DNA form, the CDR3 reads TGTGCCAGCAGCCCTAGACAGGCCGGGGAGCTGTTTTTT. Variable domain in full (rest from reference TRBV7-2 and TRBJ2-2): GAGVSQSPSNKVTEKGKDVELRCDPISGHTALYWYRQSLGQGLEFLIYFQGNSAPDKSGLPSDRFSAERTGGSVSTLTIQRTQQEDSAVYLCASSPRQAGELFFGEGSRLTVL.

This clonotype was seen a handful of times. In this CDR3 the conserved last residue, phenylalanine or tryptophan, is missing, so a read error is likely. The V call is TRBV20-1, the J call TRBJ2-5; D uncertain. This CDR3 spans 11 amino acids. V lost 3 bases and J lost 4, with 6 bases in between. The V gene's germline CDR1 is DFQATT and CDR2 SNEGSKA (reference sequence). The CDR3 sequence is CSARELETQYS. CDR3 in DNA: TGCAGTGCTAGGGAGTTAGAGACCCAGTACTCC.

Many counts were recorded for this clonotype. This chain links TRBV28 with TRBJ1-4; D unclear. CDR1 is MDHEN and CDR2 is SYDVKM in the germline V gene. CDR3 length: 18 amino acids. V shed 8 bases and J shed 2 bases, with 24 bases lying between them. This CDR3 reads CASFSRAVGTNTNEKLFF. The CDR3 DNA reads TGTGCCAGCTTCTCTCGGGCAGTAGGTACTAATACTAATGAAAAACTGTTTTTT.

The table lists this clonotype with many counts. The V and J genes are TRBV7-9 and TRBJ2-7; 8 bases match TRBD1. The germline gives CDR1 SEHNR, CDR2 FQNEAQ (reference sequence). This CDR3 is 19 amino acids long. With 5 bases clipped from V and 2 bases from J, the junction kept 20 bases outside the gene matches. The CDR3 loop is CASSGEGEVVGQAPYEQYF. The CDR3 nucleotides read TGTGCCAGCAGCGGAGAGGGGGAAGTGGTGGGACAGGCACCCTACGAGCAGTACTTC.

CDR3 DNA sequence: TGTGCCTGGAGTCCCAGTCAGTCGAACACCGGGGAGCTGTTTTTT. Translating it yields CAWSPSQSNTGELFF. V gene TRBV30 combines with J gene TRBJ2-2, with D hard to call. In germline, CDR1 is GTSNPN, CDR2 SVGIG (reference sequence). The CDR3 has 15 amino acids. V was shortened by 2 bases and J by 0 bases, with 10 bases between the two germline ends.